Below are 10 T cell receptor beta chains sequenced from a single sample in a study of CD8 T cells in Susac syndrome. RNA was extracted with the RNeasy kit, and a quantity of roughly 0.45 to 1 ug was reverse transcribed using random hexamers. TCRdb independently ran MiXCR on the immunoSEQ multiplex PCR reads; one entry per CDR3 protein. This sample has about 250,000 distinct CDR3 sequences, with 85% to 95% found just once. Sequences were obtained from CD4+ T cells from PBMCs. The source of these receptors is a human donor with multiple sclerosis.

The CDR3 bases are TGTGCCAGTAGTATATCAGGGGCGAACACCGGGGAGCTGTTTTTT. Amino acids: CASSISGANTGELFF. The V and J genes are TRBV19 and TRBJ2-2, with a weak D call TRBD1 (6 bases). Germline values: CDR1 LNHDA, CDR2 SQIVND (reference sequence). The CDR3 covers 15 residues. V was cut by 2 bases and J by 0 bases, with 7 bases left in between.

The rearrangement links TRBV4-2 to TRBJ2-2, with TRBD2 as a possible D gene (5 bases). Germline CDR1 and CDR2: LGHNA and YNFKEQ. This CDR3 is 15 amino acids long. Trimming took off 5 bases at V and 6 bases at J, with 16 bases between the two ends. CDR3 loop: CASSISSRDAGELFF. The CDR3 DNA sequence: TGTGCCAGCAGCATATCCTCGAGGGATGCCGGGGAGCTGTTTTTT.

The genes are TRBV4-2 and TRBJ1-2; possibly TRBD1 for D (5 bases). The germline CDR1 and CDR2 sequences are LGHNA and YNFKEQ. The CDR3 loop spans 15 amino acids. V lost 3 bases and J 4 bases, leaving 15 bases between the germline ends. CDR3 region: CASSQDDKGSYGYTF. The CDR3 coding sequence is TGTGCCAGCAGCCAGGACGACAAGGGGAGCTATGGCTACACCTTC.

The table lists this clonotype with a count of one. The chain joins TRBV5-1 to TRBJ1-1, with unresolved D. The CDR3 is 16 residues long. V gave up 4 bases and J gave up 1 base, with 17 bases separating them. Germline CDR1 and CDR2: SGHRS and YFSETQ. This CDR3 reads CASSPPPGIRNTEAFF. The DNA for the CDR3 is TGCGCCAGCAGCCCCCCACCGGGGATAAGGAACACTGAAGCTTTCTTT.

The chain uses TRBV19 and TRBJ1-6, with D perhaps matching TRBD1 (6 bases). The V gene lost 6 bases and the J gene lost 11 bases, with 20 bases spanning the gap. CDR1 is LNHDA and CDR2 is SQIVND in the germline V gene (reference sequence). This CDR3 region has 15 residues. CDR3 nucleotide sequence: TGTGCCAGTAGGACCTCACAGGGAGGGAGGCCACCCCTCCACTTT. It encodes CASRTSQGGRPPLHF.

This chain links TRBV6-8 with TRBJ2-3, with D maybe TRBD2 (6 bases). This CDR3 is built from 16 residues. The V gene's germline CDR1 is MNHGY and CDR2 SAAAGT. The ends were cut back, 2 bases at V and 0 bases at J, with 12 bases in the middle. This CDR3 is CASSYRRGTSTDTQYF. The CDR3 DNA reads as TGTGCCAGCAGTTACCGTCGGGGGACTAGCACAGATACGCAGTATTTT.

The chain recombines TRBV4-1 with TRBJ2-7, with 8 bases fitting TRBD2. Unmatched junction bases numbered 5, after V lost 1 base and J lost 0 bases. Per germline, CDR1 MGHRA and CDR2 YSYEKL. This CDR3 contains 16 residues. The CDR3 protein is CASSQVASGPSYEQYF. CDR3 sequence (DNA): TGCGCCAGCAGCCAAGTCGCTAGCGGGCCCTCCTACGAGCAGTACTTC.

This chain uses TRBV30 with TRBJ1-1; D is unresolved. V lost 7 bases to trimming and J lost 0 bases, with 9 bases between them. The CDR3 sequence is 12 residues long. The V gene's germline CDR1 is GTSNPN and CDR2 SVGIG (reference sequence). The CDR3 protein is CASLALNTEAFF. CDR3 nucleotide sequence: TGTGCCTCGTTAGCTTTGAACACTGAAGCTTTCTTT.

This chain uses TRBV7-9 with TRBJ1-1; D is uncertain. The CDR3 contains 15 residues. CDR1 is SEHNR, CDR2 FQNEAQ, per germline (reference sequence). Trimming stripped 1 base from V and 0 bases from J, with 9 bases between. CDR3 coding DNA: TGTGCCAGCAGCTTAGTTGTACAGCTGAACACTGAAGCTTTCTTT. It translates to CASSLVVQLNTEAFF.

This chain connects TRBV6-6 to TRBJ1-1; possible D gene TRBD1, 5 bases. Germline CDR1 reads MNHNY; CDR2 reads SVGAGI (reference sequence). V lost 6 bases, J lost 0 bases, and 11 bases lay in between. This CDR3 contains 14 residues. The CDR3 loop reads CASRDPQVNTEAFF. CDR3 DNA sequence: TGTGCCAGCAGGGATCCACAGGTGAACACTGAAGCTTTCTTT.